A single T cell receptor (beta chain) is shown here with its context. Its antigen is not yet known. No per-base quality is available; no much larger clone lies one base away. Sequences SEHNR (CDR1) and FQNEAQ (CDR2) are obtained from the germline V gene (reference sequence). V ends up 5 bases short and J 5 bases short, with an unmatched junction base count of 9. From the cysteine through the phenylalanine, the CDR3 covers 15 amino acids. Only the CDR3 portion is preserved as DNA: 45 bases, with reading frame beginning at the first base. To sequence the TCRbeta CDR3 region, genomic DNA was isolated from the sorted cells. The immunoSEQ Assay was used to sequence the TCRbeta CDR3 regions. TCRdb mirrors the immuneACCESS table, restricted to in-frame sequences. Some clones are absent from its copies; in checked studies, under half trace to an unresolved V gene, and the reason for the others is unknown. This sample lists some 83,000 clones; about 86% were detected once. The ten largest account for 6.5% of the sample.

This sample was included in a study of OX40 agonist ivuxolimab in advanced cancers. Looking at the study overall: Ivuxolimab was a fully human IgG2 agonistic monoclonal antibody targeting the costimulatory receptor OX40 (CD134). Partial responses occurred in three dose-escalation patients, of whom one had hepatocellular carcinoma and two had cutaneous melanoma. The point of sequencing TCRbeta in the periphery was to test whether ivuxolimab changed TCR sequence diversity and drove clonal T-cell expansion. The paper describes the monotherapy dose-escalation part (N of about 52 patients) of the phase I trial of ivuxolimab. Patients were allowed to have had prior anti-PD-1, anti-PD-L1 or anti-CTLA-4 therapy, and 40% of the dose-escalation patients had previously received checkpoint inhibitors. In the dose-escalation cohort, approximately 80% of patients were male, and the mean age was 60 years with a range of about 20 to 79. Of the approximately 54 dose-escalation patients, hepatocellular carcinoma was present in about 20, melanoma in some 15, renal cell carcinoma in 9 and head and neck cancer in 9. Intravenous ivuxolimab was administered to patients every 2 weeks at six dose levels: 0.01, 0.1, 0.3, 1.5, 3 and 10 mg/kg.

The trial excluded patients who had a history of autoimmune disease or were on systemic immunosuppression. Peripheral blood for TCR sequencing was drawn from every dose cohort at baseline, at cycle 4 day 1 and at cycle 7 day 1. The samples were taken from a phase I, first-in-human, multicenter, open-label dose-escalation trial of ivuxolimab. Adults with locally advanced or metastatic melanoma, renal cell carcinoma, hepatocellular carcinoma or head and neck squamous cell carcinoma were enrolled in the trial. Before TCR sequencing, CD4+ T cells and CD8+ T cells were sorted from peripheral blood as separate populations. The full study reports these points: Low levels of normalized T-cell clonal expansion were also seen in some patients who did not respond. In the 0.1-3.0 mg/kg groups, partial responders were among the patients with the lowest normalized peripheral clonal expansion, particularly in CD8+ T cells. At doses from 0.1 to 3.0 mg/kg, clonal expansion was seen in both CD4+ and CD8+ blood T cells between baseline and week 6. The antigen specificity of the peripheral T cells that underwent clonal expansion was not determined. On average, CD8+ T cells showed more expanded clones than CD4+ T cells after ivuxolimab.

Specimen: CD4+ or CD8+ T cells sorted from blood, collected in a trial of the OX40 agonist ivuxolimab. The TCR was taken from an adult with an advanced solid tumor such as melanoma, head and neck, liver or kidney cancer. Here the chain combines TRBV7-9 and TRBJ2-1, and 7 junctional nucleotides match TRBD2. The CDR3 protein sequence reads: CASSPWGAGNNEQFF. The sequence in DNA is TGTGCCAGCAGCCCCTGGGGAGCGGGAAACAATGAGCAGTTCTTC.